The 19 T cell receptor beta chains below all came from one sample that was sequenced in a study of shared clonotypes between healthy human individuals. Measured with immunoSEQ multiplex PCR; TCRdb has only the in-frame clones, and not every one. Here the sample spans around 1.5 million clones, 95% to 99% being singletons. The specimen was naive CD4+ T cells sorted from blood. The sample's subset: CD45RA+ positively selected. These receptors were collected from a man younger than 40 in good health.

The DNA of the CDR3 is TGTGCCAGCAGCCCTGGGGGGTCAGATACGCAGTATTTT. The encoded protein is CASSPGGSDTQYF. V gene TRBV11-3 combines with J gene TRBJ2-3; perhaps TRBD2 as D (6 bases). V dropped 5 bases and J dropped 4 bases, with 10 bases sitting between them. The germline V gene encodes CDR1 SGHNT and CDR2 YENEEA. The CDR3 totals 13 residues.

The chain employs TRBV18 and TRBJ2-7; 9 positions match TRBD1. The CDR3 has 18 amino acids. Germline values: CDR1 KGHSH, CDR2 LQKENI. The V gene end was trimmed by 5 bases and the J gene end by 2 bases; junction bases not matched to a gene: 16. The CDR3 here is CASSRSDRPDRGPYEQYF. For the CDR3, the DNA is TGTGCCAGCTCAAGGTCGGATAGACCGGACAGGGGCCCCTACGAGCAGTACTTC. The whole variable domain, remainder taken from reference TRBV18 and TRBJ2-7, is NAGVMQNPRHLVRRRGQEARLRCSPMKGHSHVYWYRQLPEEGLKFMVYLQKENIIDESGMPKERFSAEFPKEGPSILRIQQVVRGDSAAYFCASSRSDRPDRGPYEQYFGPGTRLTVT.

This clone was counted once. The CDR3 coding sequence is TGCGCCAGCAGTTACTATCCGGGACAGTCCCTCACAGATACGCAGTATTTT. As protein: CASSYYPGQSLTDTQYF. The rearrangement uses TRBV10-2 and TRBJ2-3; 7 bases match TRBD1. After removal of 5 bases from V and 2 bases from J, the junction contained 13 bases not matched to a gene. This CDR3 contains 17 residues. Per the germline V gene, CDR1 is WSHSY and CDR2 is SAAADI.

The CDR3, as DNA: TGTGCCAGCAGTAAACAGGGGGCGCAGGTTGAAAAACTGTTTTTT. Protein: CASSKQGAQVEKLFF. This chain connects TRBV28 to TRBJ1-4; 9 bases fit TRBD1. Germline loops: CDR1 MDHEN, CDR2 SYDVKM. Trimming at V came to 5 bases and at J to 7 bases, leaving 8 bases not matched to a gene. The CDR3 spans 15 residues. The full variable domain, in which reference TRBV28 and TRBJ1-4 provide the parts outside the CDR3, is DVKVTQSSRYLVKRTGEKVFLECVQDMDHENMFWYRQDPGLGLRLIYFSYDVKMKEKGDIPEGYSVSREKKERFSLILESASTNQTSMYLCASSKQGAQVEKLFFGSGTQLSVL.

The V call is TRBV5-1, the J call TRBJ2-7; D is undetermined. The V end was cut by 1 base, the J end by 4 bases, with 12 bases between. The length of the CDR3 is 14 residues. Germline lookup yields CDR1 SGHRS and CDR2 YFSETQ. CDR3 DNA sequence: TGCGCCAGCAGCTTGAACGTAGGAAGTTACGAGCAGTACTTC. Translation: CASSLNVGSYEQYF.

The V gene is TRBV29-1, the J gene TRBJ2-3; tentative D call: TRBD1 (5 bases). The CDR3 extends over 12 amino acids. Per germline, CDR1 SQVTM and CDR2 ANQGSEA. Trimming took 6 bases from V and 4 from J, leaving 11 bases between them. CDR3 in amino acids: CSVIQAADTQYF. The CDR3 region has the DNA TGCAGCGTCATACAGGCGGCAGATACGCAGTATTTT.

The V gene is TRBV6-6, the J gene TRBJ1-1, with D unclear. The CDR3 runs 14 residues. V lost 0 bases and J lost 7, with 12 bases in between. CDR1 is MNHNY and CDR2 is SVGAGI in the germline V gene (reference sequence). The CDR3 spells CASSYSSAYYEAFF. Here the CDR3 DNA reads TGTGCCAGCAGTTACTCTTCGGCTTACTATGAAGCTTTCTTT.

V usage is TRBV11-3 and J usage is TRBJ2-5; D not resolved. Trimming removed 4 bases at V and 0 bases at J, with 3 bases between. Germline lookup yields CDR1 SGHNT and CDR2 YENEEA. This CDR3 spans 12 amino acids. The CDR3 DNA is TGTGCCAGCAGCTCGGACCAAGAGACCCAGTACTTC. This encodes CASSSDQETQYF.

The genes are TRBV6-1 and TRBJ2-7; D is ambiguous. Trimming shortened V by 5 bases and J by 1 base, and 15 bases separated the two germline ends. The CDR3 is 15 residues long. The germline V gene has CDR1 MNHNS and CDR2 SASEGT. In nucleotides, the CDR3 is TGTGCCAGCAGTTCCGACGTGGACGCGTCCTACGAGCAGTACTTC. Residues: CASSSDVDASYEQYF.

The chain employs TRBV28 and TRBJ2-7; possibly TRBD2 for D (5 bases). From germline, CDR1 is MDHEN and CDR2 SYDVKM. V was pared by 7 bases and J by 4 bases, with 17 bases between. The CDR3 extends over 14 amino acids. The CDR3 DNA is TGTGCCAGCACCCTAGGCGGCGGGCCTTACGAGCAGTACTTC. Translating gives CASTLGGGPYEQYF.

The chain uses TRBV28 and TRBJ1-3, with D perhaps matching TRBD1 (5 bases). Trimming removed 6 bases from V and 4 bases from J, with 10 bases in between. The germline V gene encodes CDR1 MDHEN and CDR2 SYDVKM. The CDR3 consists of 13 residues. The DNA for the CDR3 is TGTGCCAGCAGCCGGGACTTCGGAAACACCATATATTTT. Translation: CASSRDFGNTIYF.

The count of this clone is one. J is TRBJ1-4 and V is TRBV19, with D uncertain. V lost 3 bases to trimming and J lost 10 bases, with 15 bases between them. Germline CDR1 LNHDA, CDR2 SQIVND (reference sequence). This CDR3 is 14 amino acids long. The CDR3 here is CASSIGEIRGKLFF. CDR3 coding DNA: TGTGCCAGTAGTATTGGGGAAATCCGGGGAAAACTGTTTTTT.

V usage is TRBV27 and J usage is TRBJ2-5; tentatively, D is TRBD2 (5 bases). The CDR3 contains 14 residues. The germline V gene has CDR1 MNHEY and CDR2 SMNVEV (reference sequence). V was cut by 6 bases and J by 1 base, with 12 bases left in between. The CDR3 spells CASRVRGLQETQYF. In DNA, the CDR3 is TGTGCCAGCAGAGTAAGAGGGCTCCAAGAGACCCAGTACTTC.

V usage is TRBV7-9 and J usage is TRBJ2-2; the match to TRBD1 covers 8 bases. This CDR3 contains 16 residues. After removal of 5 bases from V and 7 bases from J, the junction contained 12 bases not matched to a gene. The germline gives CDR1 SEHNR, CDR2 FQNEAQ (reference sequence). This chain's CDR3 is CASSRPDREIGGELFF. CDR3 bases: TGTGCCAGCAGCCGCCCGGACAGGGAAATTGGCGGGGAGCTGTTTTTT.

This clone was observed a handful of times. The chain uses TRBV15 and TRBJ1-5, with TRBD1 matching over 10 bases. The CDR3 runs to 17 residues. Trimming cost V 0 bases and J 7 bases; bases outside gene matches: 9. Germline V gives CDR1 LNHNV, CDR2 YYDKDF (reference sequence). The chain's CDR3 is CATSRELGDRGGQPQHF. In DNA form, the CDR3 reads TGTGCCACCAGCAGAGAACTAGGGGACAGGGGCGGACAGCCCCAGCATTTT.

The chain carries TRBV18 and TRBJ2-1; 9 bases are shared with TRBD1. The CDR3 is 14 amino acids. V lost 9 bases, J lost 7 bases, and 10 bases stayed unmatched. Germline V gene lookup returns CDR1 KGHSH and CDR2 LQKENI. The CDR3 reads CASIPGQGGNEQFF. Written as DNA, the CDR3 is TGTGCCAGTATCCCGGGACAGGGAGGAAATGAGCAGTTCTTC.

The rearrangement uses TRBV10-2 and TRBJ1-5, with D perhaps TRBD1 (5 bases). Trimming shortened V by 3 bases and J by 5 bases, and 11 bases separated the two germline ends. Germline CDR1 is WSHSY and CDR2 is SAAADI. This CDR3 has 14 residues. CDR3 region: CASSDQGGYQPQHF. The CDR3 DNA follows: TGCGCCAGCAGTGATCAGGGAGGGTATCAGCCCCAGCATTTT.

The chain has TRBV19 and TRBJ1-4, with 9 bases fitting TRBD1. This CDR3 comprises 15 residues. Germline CDR1 is LNHDA and CDR2 is SQIVND (reference sequence). The V segment lost 9 bases and the J segment 5 bases; nucleotides outside the gene matches: 10. The CDR3 DNA sequence: TGTGCCAGCCGGGACAGGGATGTAACAAATGAAAAACTGTTTTTT. Translating it yields CASRDRDVTNEKLFF.

The chain recombines TRBV9 with TRBJ2-7; 8 bases fit TRBD2. From germline, CDR1 is SGDLS and CDR2 YYNGEE. The CDR3 is 14 residues long. Unmatched junction bases numbered 7, after V lost 3 bases and J lost 5 bases. The CDR3 loop reads CASSGDLRGDEQYF. The CDR3 nucleotides read TGTGCCAGCAGCGGAGACCTGCGGGGGGACGAGCAGTACTTC.